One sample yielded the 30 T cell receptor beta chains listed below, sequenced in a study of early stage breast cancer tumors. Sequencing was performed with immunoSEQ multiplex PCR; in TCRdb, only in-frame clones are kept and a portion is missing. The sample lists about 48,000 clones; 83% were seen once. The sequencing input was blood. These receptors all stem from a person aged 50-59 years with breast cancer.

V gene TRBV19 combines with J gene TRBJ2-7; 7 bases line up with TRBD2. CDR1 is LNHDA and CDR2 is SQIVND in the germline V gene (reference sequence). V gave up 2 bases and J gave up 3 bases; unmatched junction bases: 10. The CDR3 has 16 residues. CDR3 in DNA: TGTGCCAGTAGTATATTTACCGGGACTACGGACTACGAGCAGTACTTC. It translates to CASSIFTGTTDYEQYF. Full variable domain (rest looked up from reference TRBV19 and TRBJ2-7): DGGITQSPKYLFRKEGQNVTLSCEQNLNHDAMYWYRQDPGQGLRLIYYSQIVNDFQKGDIAEGYSVSREKKESFPLTVTSAQKNPTAFYLCASSIFTGTTDYEQYFGPGTRLTVT.

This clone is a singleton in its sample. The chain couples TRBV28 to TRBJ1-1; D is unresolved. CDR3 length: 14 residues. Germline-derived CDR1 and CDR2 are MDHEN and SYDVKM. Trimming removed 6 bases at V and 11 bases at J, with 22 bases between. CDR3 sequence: CASSVGPTASEAFF. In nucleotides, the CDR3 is TGTGCCAGCAGCGTAGGCCCGACGGCGTCCGAGGCTTTCTTT.

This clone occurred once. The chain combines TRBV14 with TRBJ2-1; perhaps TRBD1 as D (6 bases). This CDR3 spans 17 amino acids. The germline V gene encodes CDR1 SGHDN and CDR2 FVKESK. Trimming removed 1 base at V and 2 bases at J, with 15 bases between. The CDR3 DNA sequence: TGTGCCAGCAGCCAAGCTATGGGGACAAACCCCTACAATGAGCAGTTCTTC. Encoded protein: CASSQAMGTNPYNEQFF.

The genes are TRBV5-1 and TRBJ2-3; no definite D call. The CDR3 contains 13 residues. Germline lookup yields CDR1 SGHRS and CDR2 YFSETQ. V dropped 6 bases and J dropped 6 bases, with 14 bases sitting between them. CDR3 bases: TGCGCCAGCACCTCCCCCGGGTCCGATACGCAGTATTTT. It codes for CASTSPGSDTQYF.

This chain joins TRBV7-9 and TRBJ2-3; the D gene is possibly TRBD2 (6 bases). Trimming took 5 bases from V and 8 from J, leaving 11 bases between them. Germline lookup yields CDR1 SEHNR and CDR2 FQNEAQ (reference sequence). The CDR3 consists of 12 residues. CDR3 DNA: TGTGCCAGCAGCCTGGACGGGGGTACGCAGTATTTT. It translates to CASSLDGGTQYF.

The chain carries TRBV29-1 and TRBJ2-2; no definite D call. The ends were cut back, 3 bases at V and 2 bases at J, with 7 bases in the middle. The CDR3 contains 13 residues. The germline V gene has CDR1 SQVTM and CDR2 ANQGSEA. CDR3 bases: TGCAGCGTTGACACAGCCAACACCGGGGAGCTGTTTTTT. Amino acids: CSVDTANTGELFF.

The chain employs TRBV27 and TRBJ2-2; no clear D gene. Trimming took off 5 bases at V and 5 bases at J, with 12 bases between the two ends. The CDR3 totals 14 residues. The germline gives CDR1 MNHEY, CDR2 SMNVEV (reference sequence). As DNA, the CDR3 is TGTGCCAGCAGTCGATACATTGGAACCGGGGAGCTGTTTTTT. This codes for CASSRYIGTGELFF.

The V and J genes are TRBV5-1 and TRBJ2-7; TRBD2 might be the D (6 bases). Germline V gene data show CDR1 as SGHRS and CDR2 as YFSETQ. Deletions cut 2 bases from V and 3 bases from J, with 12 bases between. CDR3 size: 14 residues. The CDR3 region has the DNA TGCGCCAGCAGCTTTTGGGGGGAAGGCTACGAGCAGTACTTC. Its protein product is CASSFWGEGYEQYF.

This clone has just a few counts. The CDR3 DNA follows: TGTGCCAGCAGCTTCACCGGTGGCAGGGCGGCAGATACGCAGTATTTT. It codes for CASSFTGGRAADTQYF. V gene TRBV7-9 combines with J gene TRBJ2-3; D might be TRBD1 (5 bases). The CDR3 consists of 16 residues. Germline V gene lookup returns CDR1 SEHNR and CDR2 FQNEAQ (reference sequence). V was pared by 3 bases and J by 4 bases, with 17 bases between.

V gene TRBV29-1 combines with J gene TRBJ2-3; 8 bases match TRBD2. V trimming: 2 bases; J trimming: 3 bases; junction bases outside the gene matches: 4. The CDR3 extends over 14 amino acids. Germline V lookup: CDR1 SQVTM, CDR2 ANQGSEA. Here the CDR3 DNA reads TGCAGCGTTGAAATAAGCGGGAGAACAGATACGCAGTATTTT. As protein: CSVEISGRTDTQYF.

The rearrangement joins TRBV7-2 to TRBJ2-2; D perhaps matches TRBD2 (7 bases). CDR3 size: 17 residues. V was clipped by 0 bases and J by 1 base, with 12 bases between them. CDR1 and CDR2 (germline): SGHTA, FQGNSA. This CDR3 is CASSLAGGPLNTGELFF. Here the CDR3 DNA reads TGTGCCAGCAGCTTAGCGGGGGGGCCCCTGAACACCGGGGAGCTGTTTTTT.

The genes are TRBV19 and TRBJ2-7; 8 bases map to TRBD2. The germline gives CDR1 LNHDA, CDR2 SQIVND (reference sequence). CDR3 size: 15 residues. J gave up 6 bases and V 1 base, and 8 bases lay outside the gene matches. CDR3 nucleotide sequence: TGTGCCAGTAGTATAGGGACTAGCTTCGGTGGCGAGCAGTACTTC. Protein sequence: CASSIGTSFGGEQYF.

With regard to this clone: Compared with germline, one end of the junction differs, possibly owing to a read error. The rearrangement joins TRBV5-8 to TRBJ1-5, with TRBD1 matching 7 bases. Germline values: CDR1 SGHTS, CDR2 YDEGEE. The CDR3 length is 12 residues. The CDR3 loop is CASSAQQGPPFF. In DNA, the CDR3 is TGTGCCAGCAGCGCCCAACAGGGGCCCCCGTTCTTT.

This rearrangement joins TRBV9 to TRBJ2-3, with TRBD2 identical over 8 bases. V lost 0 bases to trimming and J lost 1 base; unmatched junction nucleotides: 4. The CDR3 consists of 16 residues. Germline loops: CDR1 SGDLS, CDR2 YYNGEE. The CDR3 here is CASSVVGSGGTDTQYF. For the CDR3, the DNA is TGTGCCAGCAGCGTAGTTGGTAGCGGGGGCACAGATACGCAGTATTTT.

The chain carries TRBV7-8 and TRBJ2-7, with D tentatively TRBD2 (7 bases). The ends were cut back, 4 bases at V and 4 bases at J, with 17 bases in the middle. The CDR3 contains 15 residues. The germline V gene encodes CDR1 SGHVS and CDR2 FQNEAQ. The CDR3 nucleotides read TGTGCCAGCAGCTCGGGAGGTTTAGGGGGGTACGAGCAGTACTTC. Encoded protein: CASSSGGLGGYEQYF.

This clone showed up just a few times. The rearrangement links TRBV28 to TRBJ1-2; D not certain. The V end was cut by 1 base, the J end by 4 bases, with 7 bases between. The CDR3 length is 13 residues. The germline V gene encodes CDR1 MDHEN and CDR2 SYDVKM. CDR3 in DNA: TGTGCCAGCAGTTTATACGTGGTCTATGGCTACACCTTC. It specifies CASSLYVVYGYTF.

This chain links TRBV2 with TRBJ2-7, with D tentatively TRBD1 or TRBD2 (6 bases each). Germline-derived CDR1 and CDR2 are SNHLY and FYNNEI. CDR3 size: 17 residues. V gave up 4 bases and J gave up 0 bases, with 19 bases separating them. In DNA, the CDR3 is TGTGCCAGCAGTGGGGTCGGGGGCAAGGTGGCCTCCTACGAGCAGTACTTC. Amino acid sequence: CASSGVGGKVASYEQYF.

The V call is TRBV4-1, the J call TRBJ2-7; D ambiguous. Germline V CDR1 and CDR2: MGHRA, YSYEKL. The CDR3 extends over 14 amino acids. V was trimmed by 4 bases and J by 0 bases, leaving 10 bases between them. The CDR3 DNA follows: TGCGCCAGCAGCCCAGACTCAAGCTCCTACGAGCAGTACTTC. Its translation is CASSPDSSSYEQYF.

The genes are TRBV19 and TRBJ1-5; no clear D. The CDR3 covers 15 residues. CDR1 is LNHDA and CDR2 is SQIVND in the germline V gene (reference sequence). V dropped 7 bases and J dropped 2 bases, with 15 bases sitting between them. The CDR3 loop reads CASIATKMGNQPQHF. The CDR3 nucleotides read TGTGCCAGTATCGCGACGAAGATGGGCAATCAGCCCCAGCATTTT. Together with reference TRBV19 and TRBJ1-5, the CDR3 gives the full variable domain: DGGITQSPKYLFRKEGQNVTLSCEQNLNHDAMYWYRQDPGQGLRLIYYSQIVNDFQKGDIAEGYSVSREKKESFPLTVTSAQKNPTAFYLCASIATKMGNQPQHFGDGTRLSIL.

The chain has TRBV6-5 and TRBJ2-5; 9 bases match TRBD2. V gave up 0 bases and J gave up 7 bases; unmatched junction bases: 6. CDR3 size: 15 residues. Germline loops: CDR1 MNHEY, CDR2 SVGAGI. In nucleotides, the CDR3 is TGTGCCAGCAGTTACTCGCGGGGGGGCCCTGGGACCCAGTACTTC. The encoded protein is CASSYSRGGPGTQYF.

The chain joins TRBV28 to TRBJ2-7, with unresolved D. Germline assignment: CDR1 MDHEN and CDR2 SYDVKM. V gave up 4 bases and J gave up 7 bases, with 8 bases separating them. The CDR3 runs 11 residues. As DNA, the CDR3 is TGTGCCAGCAGTTCCCTTCGGGAGCAGTACTTC. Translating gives CASSSLREQYF.

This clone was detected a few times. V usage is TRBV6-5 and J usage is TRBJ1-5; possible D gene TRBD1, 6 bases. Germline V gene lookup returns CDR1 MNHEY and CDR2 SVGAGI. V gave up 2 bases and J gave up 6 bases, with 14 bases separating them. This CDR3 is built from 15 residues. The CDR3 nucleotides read TGTGCCAGCAGTTACGATGGCAGGGGCGGTCAGCCCCAGCATTTT. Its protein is CASSYDGRGGQPQHF.

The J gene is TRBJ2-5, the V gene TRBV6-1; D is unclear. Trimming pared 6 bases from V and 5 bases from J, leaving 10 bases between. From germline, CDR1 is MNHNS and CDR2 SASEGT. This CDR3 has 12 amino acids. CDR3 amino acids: CASRSARETQYF. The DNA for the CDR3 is TGTGCCAGCAGGTCGGCCCGGGAGACCCAGTACTTC.

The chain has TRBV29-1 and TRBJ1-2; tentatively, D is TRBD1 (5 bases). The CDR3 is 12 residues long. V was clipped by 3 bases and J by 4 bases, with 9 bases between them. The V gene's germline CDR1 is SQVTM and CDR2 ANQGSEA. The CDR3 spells CSVDRVGYGYTF. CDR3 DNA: TGCAGCGTTGACAGGGTTGGCTATGGCTACACCTTC.

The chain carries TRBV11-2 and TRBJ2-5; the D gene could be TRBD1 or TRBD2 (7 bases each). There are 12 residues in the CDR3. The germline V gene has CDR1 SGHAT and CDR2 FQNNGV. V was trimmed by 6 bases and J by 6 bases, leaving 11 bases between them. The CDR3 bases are TGTGCCAGCAGTCAGGGGGGGAAGACCCAGTACTTC. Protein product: CASSQGGKTQYF.

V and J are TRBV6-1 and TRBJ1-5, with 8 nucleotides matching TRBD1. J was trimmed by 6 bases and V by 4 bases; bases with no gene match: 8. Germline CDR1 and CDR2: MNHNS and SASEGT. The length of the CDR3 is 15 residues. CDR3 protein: CASSAAGGGRQPQHF. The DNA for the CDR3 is TGTGCCAGCAGTGCCGCAGGGGGCGGGCGTCAGCCCCAGCATTTT.

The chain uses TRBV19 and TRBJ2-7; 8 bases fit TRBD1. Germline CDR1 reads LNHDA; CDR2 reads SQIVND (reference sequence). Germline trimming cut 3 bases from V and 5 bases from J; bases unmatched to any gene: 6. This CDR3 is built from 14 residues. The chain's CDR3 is CASSMRQGADEQYF. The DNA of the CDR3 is TGTGCCAGTAGTATGAGGCAGGGGGCCGACGAGCAGTACTTC.

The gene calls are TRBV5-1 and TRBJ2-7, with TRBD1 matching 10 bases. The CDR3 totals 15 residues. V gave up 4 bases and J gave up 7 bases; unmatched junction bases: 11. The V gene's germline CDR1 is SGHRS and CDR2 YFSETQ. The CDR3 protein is CASSGTGTGVGEQYF. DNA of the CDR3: TGCGCCAGCAGCGGGACCGGGACAGGGGTTGGTGAGCAGTACTTC.

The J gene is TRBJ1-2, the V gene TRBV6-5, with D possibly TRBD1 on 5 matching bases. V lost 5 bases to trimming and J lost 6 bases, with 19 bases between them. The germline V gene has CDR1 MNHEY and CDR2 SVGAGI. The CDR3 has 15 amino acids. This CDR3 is CASSPWGGVRDGYTF. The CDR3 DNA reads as TGTGCCAGCAGTCCCTGGGGGGGGGTCCGAGATGGCTACACCTTC.

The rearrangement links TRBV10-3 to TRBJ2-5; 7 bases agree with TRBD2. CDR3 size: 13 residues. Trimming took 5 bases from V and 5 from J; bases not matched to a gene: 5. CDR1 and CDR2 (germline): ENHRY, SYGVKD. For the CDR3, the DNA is TGTGCCATCAGTAGCGGGGATTGGGAGACCCAGTACTTC. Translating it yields CAISSGDWETQYF.